These 3 T cell receptor beta chains originate from one sample sequenced in a study of blood T cell repertoires in COVID-19. Generated by immunoSEQ multiplex PCR, the TCRdb table keeps only in-frame clones and is missing some. The top ten hold 8% to 9.5% of the sample, which has more than 250,000 clones, approximately 87% seen once. Sequenced input: peripheral blood. These receptor sequences come from a human donor in a cohort sampled during active COVID-19.

V gene TRBV29-1 combines with J gene TRBJ1-1; TRBD1 agrees at 7 bases. Germline-derived CDR1 and CDR2 are SQVTM and ANQGSEA. J was trimmed by 0 bases and V by 4 bases; bases with no gene match: 2. This CDR3 has 13 amino acids. Here the CDR3 reads CSVARGLNTEAFF. CDR3 bases: TGCAGCGTTGCAAGGGGGCTGAACACTGAAGCTTTCTTT.

The sample holds one count of this clone. V usage is TRBV15 and J usage is TRBJ2-7, with D perhaps matching TRBD1 (5 bases). The germline gives CDR1 LNHNV, CDR2 YYDKDF (reference sequence). Trimming took 4 bases from V and 3 from J, leaving 19 bases between them. CDR3 length equals 16 residues. CDR3: CATSTSGLQGRYEQYF. As DNA, the CDR3 is TGTGCCACCAGCACCTCAGGCCTTCAGGGCCGCTACGAGCAGTACTTC.

The chain combines TRBV29-1 with TRBJ2-7; 9 bases line up with TRBD2. CDR3 length: 16 amino acids. Trimming removed 7 bases from V and 0 bases from J; junction bases left unmatched: 13. Germline lookup yields CDR1 SQVTM and CDR2 ANQGSEA. The CDR3 region is CSAPCGAGGSSYEQYF. For the CDR3, the DNA is TGCAGCGCTCCTTGCGGGGCGGGAGGGAGCTCCTACGAGCAGTACTTC.